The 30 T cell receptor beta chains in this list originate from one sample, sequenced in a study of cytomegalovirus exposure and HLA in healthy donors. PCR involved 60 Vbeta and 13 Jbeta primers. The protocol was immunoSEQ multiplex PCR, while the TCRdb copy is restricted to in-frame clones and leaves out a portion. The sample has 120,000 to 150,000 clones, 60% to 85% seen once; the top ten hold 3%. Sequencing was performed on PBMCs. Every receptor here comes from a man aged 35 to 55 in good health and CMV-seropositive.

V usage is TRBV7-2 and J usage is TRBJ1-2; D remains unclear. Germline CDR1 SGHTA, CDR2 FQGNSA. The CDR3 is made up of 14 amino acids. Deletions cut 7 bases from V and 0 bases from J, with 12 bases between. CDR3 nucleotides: TGTGCCAGCACCCCGGGGTTAGCTAACTATGGCTACACCTTC. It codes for CASTPGLANYGYTF.

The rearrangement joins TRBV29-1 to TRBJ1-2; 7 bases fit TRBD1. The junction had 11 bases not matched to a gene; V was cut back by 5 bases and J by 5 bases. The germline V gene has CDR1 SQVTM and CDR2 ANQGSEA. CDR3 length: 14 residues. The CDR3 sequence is CSVYEDRRHYGYTF. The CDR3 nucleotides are TGCAGCGTTTACGAGGACAGGCGGCATTATGGCTACACCTTC.

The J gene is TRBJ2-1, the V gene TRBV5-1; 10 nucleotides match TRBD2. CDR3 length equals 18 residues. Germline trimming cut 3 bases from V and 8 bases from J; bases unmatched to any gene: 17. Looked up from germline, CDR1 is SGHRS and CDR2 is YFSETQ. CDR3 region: CASSSNLAGASTTHEQFF. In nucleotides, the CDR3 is TGCGCCAGCAGCTCCAATCTAGCGGGAGCCTCCACGACCCATGAGCAGTTCTTC. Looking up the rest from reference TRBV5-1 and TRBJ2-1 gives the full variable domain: KAGVTQTPRYLIKTRGQQVTLSCSPISGHRSVSWYQQTPGQGLQFLFEYFSETQRNKGNFPGRFSGRQFSNSRSEMNVSTLELGDSALYLCASSSNLAGASTTHEQFFGPGTRLTVL.

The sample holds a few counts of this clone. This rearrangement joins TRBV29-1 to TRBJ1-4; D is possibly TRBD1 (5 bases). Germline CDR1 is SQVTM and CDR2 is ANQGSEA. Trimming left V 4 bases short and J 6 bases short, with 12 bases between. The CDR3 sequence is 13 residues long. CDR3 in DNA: TGCAGCGTTGTAGCAGGGAGGGATGAAAAACTGTTTTTT. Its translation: CSVVAGRDEKLFF.

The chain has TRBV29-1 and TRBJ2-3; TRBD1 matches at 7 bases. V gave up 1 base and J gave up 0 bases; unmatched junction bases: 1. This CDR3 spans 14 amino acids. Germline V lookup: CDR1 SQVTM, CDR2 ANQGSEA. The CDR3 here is CSVEGTGSTDTQYF. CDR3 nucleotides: TGCAGCGTTGAAGGGACAGGTAGCACAGATACGCAGTATTTT.

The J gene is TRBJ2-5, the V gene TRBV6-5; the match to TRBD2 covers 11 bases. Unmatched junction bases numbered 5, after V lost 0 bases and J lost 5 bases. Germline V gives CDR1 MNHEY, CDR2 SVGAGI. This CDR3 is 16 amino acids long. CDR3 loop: CASSYSGVAGGETQYF. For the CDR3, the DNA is TGTGCCAGCAGTTACTCGGGGGTAGCGGGAGGGGAGACCCAGTACTTC.

For the CDR3, the DNA is TGCGCCAGCAGCTTGGCCGGGGACACTGAAGCTTTCTTT. Amino acid sequence: CASSLAGDTEAFF. The chain has TRBV5-1 and TRBJ1-1; D uncertain. The CDR3 spans 13 residues. Germline CDR1 reads SGHRS; CDR2 reads YFSETQ. V lost 0 bases, J lost 3 bases, and 6 bases lay in between.

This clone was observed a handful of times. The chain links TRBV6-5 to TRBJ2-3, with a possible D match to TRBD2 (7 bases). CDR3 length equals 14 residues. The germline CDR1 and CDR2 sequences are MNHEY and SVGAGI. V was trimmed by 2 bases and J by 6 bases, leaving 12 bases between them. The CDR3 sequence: CASSYIGGRDTQYF. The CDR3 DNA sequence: TGTGCCAGCAGTTACATCGGGGGGCGGGATACGCAGTATTTT.

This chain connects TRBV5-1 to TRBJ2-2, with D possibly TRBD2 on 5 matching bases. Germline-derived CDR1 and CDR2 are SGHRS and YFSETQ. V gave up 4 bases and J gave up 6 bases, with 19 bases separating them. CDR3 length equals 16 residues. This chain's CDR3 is CASSRDLGMRAGELFF. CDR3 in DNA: TGCGCCAGCAGCCGTGACCTAGGAATGAGGGCCGGGGAGCTGTTTTTT.

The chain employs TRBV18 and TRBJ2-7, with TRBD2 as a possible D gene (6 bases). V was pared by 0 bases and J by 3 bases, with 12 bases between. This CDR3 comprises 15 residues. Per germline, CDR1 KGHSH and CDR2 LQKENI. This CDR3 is CASSPPSGSDYEQYF. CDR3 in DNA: TGTGCCAGCTCACCACCGAGCGGGTCAGACTACGAGCAGTACTTC.

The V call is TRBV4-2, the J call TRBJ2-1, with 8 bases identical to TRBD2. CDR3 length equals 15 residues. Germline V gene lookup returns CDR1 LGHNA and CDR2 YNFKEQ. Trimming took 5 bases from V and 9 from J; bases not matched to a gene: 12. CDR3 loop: CASSILGQRESEQFF. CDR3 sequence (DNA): TGTGCCAGCAGCATATTGGGGCAGCGGGAGAGTGAGCAGTTCTTC.

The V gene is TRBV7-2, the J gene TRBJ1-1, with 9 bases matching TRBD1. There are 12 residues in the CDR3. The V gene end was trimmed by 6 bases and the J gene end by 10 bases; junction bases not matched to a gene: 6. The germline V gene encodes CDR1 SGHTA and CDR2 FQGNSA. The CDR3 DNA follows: TGTGCCAGCAGACAAAACAGGGGGCTAGCTTTCTTT. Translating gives CASRQNRGLAFF.

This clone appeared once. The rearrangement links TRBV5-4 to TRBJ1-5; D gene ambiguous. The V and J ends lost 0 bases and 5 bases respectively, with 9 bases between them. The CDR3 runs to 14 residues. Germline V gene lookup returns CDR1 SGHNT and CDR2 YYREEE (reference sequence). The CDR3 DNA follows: TGTGCCAGCAGCTTGGCCGGAGAGTATCAGCCCCAGCATTTT. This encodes CASSLAGEYQPQHF. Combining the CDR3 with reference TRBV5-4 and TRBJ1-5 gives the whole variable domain ETGVTQSPTHLIKTRGQQVTLRCSSQSGHNTVSWYQQALGQGPQFIFQYYREEENGRGNFPPRFSGLQFPNYSSELNVNALELDDSALYLCASSLAGEYQPQHFGDGTRLSIL.

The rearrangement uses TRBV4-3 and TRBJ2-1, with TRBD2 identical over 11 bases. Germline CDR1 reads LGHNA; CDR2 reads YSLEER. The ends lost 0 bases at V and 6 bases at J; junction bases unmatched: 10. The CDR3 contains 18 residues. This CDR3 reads CASSQDPIRLAGGNEQFF. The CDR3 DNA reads TGCGCCAGCAGCCAAGATCCGATACGGCTAGCGGGGGGCAATGAGCAGTTCTTC.

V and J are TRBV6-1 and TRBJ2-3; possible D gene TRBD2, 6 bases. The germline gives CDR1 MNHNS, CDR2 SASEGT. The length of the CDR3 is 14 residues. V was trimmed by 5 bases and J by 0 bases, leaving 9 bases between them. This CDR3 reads CASSTGTSTDTQYF. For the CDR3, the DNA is TGTGCCAGCAGTACGGGGACTAGCACAGATACGCAGTATTTT.

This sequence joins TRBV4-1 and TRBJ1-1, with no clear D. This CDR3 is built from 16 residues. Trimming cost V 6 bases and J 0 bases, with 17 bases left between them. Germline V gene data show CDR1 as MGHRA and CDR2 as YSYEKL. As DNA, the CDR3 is TGCGCCAGCAGAACAACCCTCGGGTCCTTGAACACTGAAGCTTTCTTT. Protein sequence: CASRTTLGSLNTEAFF.

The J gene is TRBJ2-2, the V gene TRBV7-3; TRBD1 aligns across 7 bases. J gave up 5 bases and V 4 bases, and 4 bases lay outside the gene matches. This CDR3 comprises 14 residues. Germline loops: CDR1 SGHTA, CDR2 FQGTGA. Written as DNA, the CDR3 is TGTGCCAGCAGCTCCGGGACAGAAACCGGGGAGCTGTTTTTT. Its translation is CASSSGTETGELFF. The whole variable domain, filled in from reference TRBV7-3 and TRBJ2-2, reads GAGVSQTPSNKVTEKGKYVELRCDPISGHTALYWYRQSLGQGPEFLIYFQGTGAADDSGLPNDRFFAVRPEGSVSTLKIQRTERGDSAVYLCASSSGTETGELFFGEGSRLTVL.

This chain's CDR3 is CASSMWQGFNEQFF. CDR3 nucleotide sequence: TGTGCCAGTAGTATGTGGCAGGGTTTTAATGAGCAGTTCTTC. J is TRBJ2-1 and V is TRBV19; maybe TRBD1 (5 bases). The CDR3 is 14 amino acids. The germline V and J ends were trimmed by 3 bases and 7 bases, with 13 bases remaining between them. The V gene's germline CDR1 is LNHDA and CDR2 SQIVND (reference sequence).

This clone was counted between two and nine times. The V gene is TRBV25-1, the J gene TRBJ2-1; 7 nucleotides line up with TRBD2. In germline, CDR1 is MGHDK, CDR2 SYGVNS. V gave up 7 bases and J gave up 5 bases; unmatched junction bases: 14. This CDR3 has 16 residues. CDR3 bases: TGTGCCAGCATCGCGGAGGGGTCTAGCGGCCACAATGAGCAGTTCTTC. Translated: CASIAEGSSGHNEQFF.

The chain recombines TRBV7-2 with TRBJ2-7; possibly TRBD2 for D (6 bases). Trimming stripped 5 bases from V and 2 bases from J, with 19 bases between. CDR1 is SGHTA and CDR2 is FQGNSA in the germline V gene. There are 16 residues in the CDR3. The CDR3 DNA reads TGTGCCAGCAGCCGGGACTCCACACCAGGGCCCTACGAGCAGTACTTC. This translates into CASSRDSTPGPYEQYF.

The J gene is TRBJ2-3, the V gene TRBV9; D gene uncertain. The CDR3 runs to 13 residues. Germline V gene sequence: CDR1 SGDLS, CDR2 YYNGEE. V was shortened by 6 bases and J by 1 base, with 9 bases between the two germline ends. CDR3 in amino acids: CASTGSGTDTQYF. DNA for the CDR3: TGTGCCAGCACCGGGTCGGGCACAGATACGCAGTATTTT.

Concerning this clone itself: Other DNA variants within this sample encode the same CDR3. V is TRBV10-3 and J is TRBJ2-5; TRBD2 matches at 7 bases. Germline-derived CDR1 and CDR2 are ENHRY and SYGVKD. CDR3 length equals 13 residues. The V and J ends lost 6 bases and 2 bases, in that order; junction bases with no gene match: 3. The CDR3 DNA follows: TGTGCCATCAGGGGACTAACGCAAGAGACCCAGTACTTC. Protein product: CAIRGLTQETQYF.

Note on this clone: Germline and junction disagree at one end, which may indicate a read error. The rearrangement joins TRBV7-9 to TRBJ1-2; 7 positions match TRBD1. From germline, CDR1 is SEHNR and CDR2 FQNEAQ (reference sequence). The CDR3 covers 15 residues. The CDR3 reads CSSSLALGDSYGYTF. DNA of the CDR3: TGTTCCAGCAGCTTAGCATTAGGGGACAGCTATGGCTACACCTTC.

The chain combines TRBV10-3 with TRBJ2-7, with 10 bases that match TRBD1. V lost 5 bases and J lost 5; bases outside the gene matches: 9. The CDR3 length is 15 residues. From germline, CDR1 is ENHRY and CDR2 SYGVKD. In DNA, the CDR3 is TGTGCCATCAGTTTGCCGGGACAGGGGACAAACGAGCAGTACTTC. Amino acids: CAISLPGQGTNEQYF.

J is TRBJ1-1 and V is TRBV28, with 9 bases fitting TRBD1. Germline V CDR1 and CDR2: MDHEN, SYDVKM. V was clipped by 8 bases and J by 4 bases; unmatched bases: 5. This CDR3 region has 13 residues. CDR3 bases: TGTGCCAGCCGACCGGGACAGGGCACTGAAGCTTTCTTT. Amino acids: CASRPGQGTEAFF.

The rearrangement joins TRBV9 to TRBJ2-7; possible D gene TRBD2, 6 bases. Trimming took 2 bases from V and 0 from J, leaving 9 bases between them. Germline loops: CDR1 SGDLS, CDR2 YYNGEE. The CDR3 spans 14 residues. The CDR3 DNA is TGTGCCAGCAGCGTGGGACTGGCCTCCTACGAGCAGTACTTC. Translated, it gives CASSVGLASYEQYF.

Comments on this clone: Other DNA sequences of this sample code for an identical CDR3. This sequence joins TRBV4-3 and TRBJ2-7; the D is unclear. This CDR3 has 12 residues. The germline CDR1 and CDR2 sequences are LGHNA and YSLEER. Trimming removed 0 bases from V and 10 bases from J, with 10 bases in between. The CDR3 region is CASSQDTVIQYF. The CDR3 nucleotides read TGCGCCAGCAGCCAAGATACGGTGATACAGTACTTC.

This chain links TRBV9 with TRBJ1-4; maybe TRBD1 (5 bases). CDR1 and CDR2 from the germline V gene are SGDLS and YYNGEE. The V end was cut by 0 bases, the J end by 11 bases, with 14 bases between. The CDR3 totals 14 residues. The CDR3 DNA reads TGTGCCAGCAGCGTAGAACCGTTCGGGGGGAAACTGTTTTTT. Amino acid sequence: CASSVEPFGGKLFF.

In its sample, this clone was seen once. CDR3: CASSVAPRDEKLFF. The CDR3 coding sequence is TGTGCCAGCAGCGTAGCCCCCCGGGATGAAAAACTGTTTTTT. The rearrangement links TRBV9 to TRBJ1-4; D is unresolved. V lost 0 bases and J lost 6, with 9 bases in between. Germline V gives CDR1 SGDLS, CDR2 YYNGEE. The CDR3 totals 14 residues.

The CDR3 sequence is CAWSPGGGGPNTQYF. CDR3 sequence (DNA): TGTGCCTGGAGTCCCGGGGGGGGAGGGCCAAATACGCAGTATTTT. The chain carries TRBV30 and TRBJ2-3; 8 nucleotides agree with TRBD2. The V segment lost 2 bases and the J segment 7 bases; nucleotides outside the gene matches: 11. This CDR3 spans 15 amino acids. Germline lookup yields CDR1 GTSNPN and CDR2 SVGIG (reference sequence).